A selection of T cell receptor beta chains follows, all from one sample in a study of PD-L1 blockade in urothelial cancer. Libraries were prepared by immunoSEQ multiplex PCR; TCRdb keeps only in-frame clonotypes and omits some of them. The data hold approximately 91,000 clones, with 83% observed a single time. The starting material was PBMCs, obtained around atezolizumab (anti-PD-L1) treatment. These receptors originate from an older man with urothelial cancer. The CDR3 runs from the conserved cysteine through the conserved F or W. Each record gives: D gene, clone size, J gene, V gene, CDR3 protein, CDR3 DNA. The D gene is left open where the match is weak. A row's size may be missing; if present it is once, few, many or a size class.

D: TRBD1; size: .; J: TRBJ1-1; V: TRBV19; CDR3: CASSRGQGRNTEAFF; DNA: TGTGCCAGTAGTAGGGGACAGGGGAGGAACACTGAAGCTTTCTTT
D: .; size: .; J: TRBJ1-5; V: TRBV7-2; CDR3: CASLPTGQPLQPQHF; DNA: TGTGCCAGCCTCCCCACCGGACAGCCTTTACAGCCCCAGCATTTT
D: TRBD1; size: .; J: TRBJ2-7; V: TRBV11-2; CDR3: CASSLEGTEAYEQYF; DNA: TGTGCCAGCAGCTTAGAAGGGACAGAGGCCTACGAGCAGTACTTC
D: .; size: .; J: TRBJ1-2; V: TRBV30; CDR3: CAWSVGPGEGYTF; DNA: TGTGCCTGGAGTGTTGGCCCGGGGGAGGGCTACACCTTC
D: .; size: .; J: TRBJ2-2; V: TRBV5-1; CDR3: CASSLVGRGGTGELFF; DNA: TGCGCCAGCAGCTTGGTAGGCAGGGGTGGCACCGGGGAGCTGTTTTTT
D: .; size: .; J: TRBJ2-5; V: TRBV6-4; CDR3: CASSDSAGEETQYF; DNA: TGTGCCAGCAGTGACTCCGCAGGCGAAGAGACCCAGTACTTC
D: TRBD1; size: .; J: TRBJ1-5; V: TRBV2; CDR3: CASRGGSGGDQPQHF; DNA: TGTGCCAGCAGGGGGGGGTCAGGGGGCGATCAGCCCCAGCATTTT
D: TRBD2; size: .; J: TRBJ2-1; V: TRBV5-1; CDR3: CASTILAGGNNEQFF; DNA: TGCGCCAGCACAATACTAGCGGGGGGGAACAATGAGCAGTTCTTC
D: TRBD1; size: .; J: TRBJ1-5; V: TRBV4-2; CDR3: CASSPGQGEQPQHF; DNA: TGTGCCAGCAGCCCCGGACAGGGTGAACAGCCCCAGCATTTT
D: .; size: .; J: TRBJ2-6; V: TRBV4-1; CDR3: CASSQDIVQGTGANVLTF; DNA: TGCGCCAGCAGCCAAGATATAGTCCAGGGGACTGGGGCCAACGTCCTGACTTTC
D: .; size: once; J: TRBJ2-3; V: TRBV11-2; CDR3: CASSLEQNTDTQYF; DNA: TGTGCCAGCAGCTTAGAACAGAACACAGATACGCAGTATTTT
D: TRBD2; size: .; J: TRBJ2-3; V: TRBV5-5; CDR3: CASSLLADTGDTQYF; DNA: TGTGCCAGCAGCTTGCTAGCGGACACTGGGGATACGCAGTATTTT
D: TRBD1; size: .; J: TRBJ1-1; V: TRBV5-5; CDR3: CASSLTGGDTEAFF; DNA: TGTGCCAGCAGCTTGACAGGGGGGGACACTGAAGCTTTCTTT
D: TRBD1; size: .; J: TRBJ2-1; V: TRBV6-6; CDR3: CASSTDRGNEQFF; DNA: TGTGCCAGCAGTACAGACAGGGGCAATGAGCAGTTCTTC
D: .; size: .; J: TRBJ2-1; V: TRBV11-1; CDR3: CASSPQFRYEQFF; DNA: TGTGCCAGCAGCCCCCAATTTCGGTATGAGCAGTTCTTC
D: TRBD2; size: once; J: TRBJ2-1; V: TRBV11-3; CDR3: CASSLPSGDNEQFF; DNA: TGTGCCAGCAGCTTACCTAGCGGGGACAATGAGCAGTTCTTC
D: .; size: .; J: TRBJ1-5; V: TRBV25-1; CDR3: CASSPGGNQPQHF; DNA: TGTGCCAGCAGCCCCGGAGGGAATCAGCCCCAGCATTTT
D: .; size: .; J: TRBJ2-3; V: TRBV5-1; CDR3: CASSLAGTDTQYF; DNA: TGCGCCAGCAGCTTGGCGGGCACAGATACGCAGTATTTT
D: TRBD1; size: .; J: TRBJ2-1; V: TRBV23-1; CDR3: CASSQSDRDSSYNEQFF; DNA: TGCGCCAGCAGTCAATCCGATCGGGACAGCTCCTACAATGAGCAGTTCTTC
D: TRBD1; size: .; J: TRBJ2-7; V: TRBV7-9; CDR3: CASSLGPGGYEQYF; DNA: TGTGCCAGCAGCTTAGGTCCAGGGGGCTACGAGCAGTACTTC
D: .; size: .; J: TRBJ1-1; V: TRBV7-9; CDR3: CASSLEVGGGTEAFF; DNA: TGTGCCAGCAGCTTAGAGGTTGGGGGAGGCACTGAAGCTTTCTTT
D: TRBD2; size: few; J: TRBJ2-5; V: TRBV13; CDR3: CASRSSGGAETQYF; DNA: TGTGCCAGCAGATCTAGCGGGGGGGCCGAGACCCAGTACTTC
D: .; size: .; J: TRBJ1-5; V: TRBV6-6; CDR3: CASSYSAGTNQPQHF; DNA: TGTGCCAGCAGTTACTCCGCGGGAACCAATCAGCCCCAGCATTTT
D: .; size: .; J: TRBJ2-7; V: TRBV11-1; CDR3: CASSLGSDYEQYF; DNA: TGTGCCAGCAGCCTAGGGAGCGATTACGAGCAGTACTTC
D: TRBD1; size: .; J: TRBJ2-5; V: TRBV6-5; CDR3: CASSYSRTGGETQYF; DNA: TGTGCCAGCAGTTACTCCAGGACAGGGGGAGAGACCCAGTACTTC
D: TRBD1; size: .; J: TRBJ1-4; V: TRBV7-2; CDR3: CASRQMTGGVNEKLFF; DNA: TGTGCCAGCAGACAAATGACAGGGGGCGTTAATGAAAAACTGTTTTTT
D: .; size: .; J: TRBJ1-1; V: TRBV6-5; CDR3: CASIREGSTEAFF; DNA: TGTGCCAGCATAAGGGAAGGGAGCACTGAAGCTTTCTTT
D: TRBD1; size: .; J: TRBJ1-2; V: TRBV6-1; CDR3: CASSEAGQGNYGYTF; DNA: TGTGCCAGCAGTGAAGCGGGACAGGGAAACTATGGCTACACCTTC
D: .; size: .; J: TRBJ2-5; V: TRBV7-7; CDR3: CASSLGLQETQYF; DNA: TGTGCTAGCAGCTTAGGACTCCAAGAGACCCAGTACTTC
D: TRBD1; size: .; J: TRBJ2-2; V: TRBV2; CDR3: CASSYRGPGELFF; DNA: TGTGCCAGCAGTTACAGGGGTCCCGGGGAGCTGTTTTTT
D: .; size: .; J: TRBJ1-2; V: TRBV7-2; CDR3: CASSPGGSEGYTF; DNA: TGTGCCAGCAGCCCCGGCGGGTCGGAGGGCTACACCTTC
D: TRBD1; size: once; J: TRBJ2-7; V: TRBV11-3; CDR3: CASSSGTGFEQYF; DNA: TGTGCCAGCAGTTCCGGGACAGGCTTCGAGCAGTACTTC
D: .; size: .; J: TRBJ2-3; V: TRBV7-6; CDR3: CASSSRRAGLITDTQYF; DNA: TGTGCCAGCAGCTCTAGAAGAGCGGGCCTTATCACAGATACGCAGTATTTT
D: TRBD1; size: .; J: TRBJ2-7; V: TRBV19; CDR3: CASSISGQGAEQYF; DNA: TGTGCCAGTAGTATTTCGGGACAGGGTGCCGAGCAGTACTTC
D: TRBD2; size: .; J: TRBJ2-3; V: TRBV13; CDR3: CASSTHRLAGKDTQYF; DNA: TGTGCCAGCAGCACCCACCGACTAGCGGGGAAAGATACGCAGTATTTT
D: .; size: .; J: TRBJ1-2; V: TRBV5-6; CDR3: CASSQDTSFYGYTF; DNA: TGTGCCAGCAGCCAGGACACGAGTTTCTATGGCTACACCTTC
D: .; size: .; J: TRBJ2-1; V: TRBV5-1; CDR3: CASSHSTGSSYNEQFF; DNA: TGCGCCAGCAGCCATTCCACAGGGAGCTCCTACAATGAGCAGTTCTTC
D: .; size: .; J: TRBJ1-2; V: TRBV18; CDR3: CASSPWEGSNYGYTF; DNA: TGTGCCAGCTCACCTTGGGAGGGGAGTAACTATGGCTACACCTTC
D: TRBD2; size: once; J: TRBJ2-5; V: TRBV5-4; CDR3: CASSPPAGIAGGPQETQYF; DNA: TGTGCCAGCAGCCCACCGGCGGGTATAGCGGGGGGGCCCCAAGAGACCCAGTACTTC
D: TRBD1; size: many; J: TRBJ2-1; V: TRBV7-9; CDR3: CASSAWDRGAEQFF; DNA: TGTGCCAGCAGCGCATGGGACAGGGGGGCTGAGCAGTTCTTC
D: TRBD1; size: .; J: TRBJ2-5; V: TRBV6-5; CDR3: CASSYTGQGGETQYF; DNA: TGTGCCAGCAGTTACACGGGACAGGGTGGTGAGACCCAGTACTTC
D: .; size: .; J: TRBJ2-7; V: TRBV2; CDR3: CASSEGRRDEQYF; DNA: TGTGCCAGCAGTGAAGGCAGGCGCGACGAGCAGTACTTC
D: .; size: .; J: TRBJ2-7; V: TRBV5-1; CDR3: CASSLGQDEQYF; DNA: TGCGCCAGCAGCTTGGGGCAGGACGAGCAGTACTTC
D: TRBD1; size: .; J: TRBJ2-7; V: TRBV5-8; CDR3: CASSIGQGRGYEQYF; DNA: TGTGCCAGCAGCATTGGACAGGGTAGAGGGTACGAGCAGTACTTC
D: TRBD2; size: .; J: TRBJ2-3; V: TRBV15; CDR3: CATSREIAGDTQYF; DNA: TGTGCCACCAGCAGAGAAATAGCGGGAGATACGCAGTATTTT
D: TRBD1; size: .; J: TRBJ2-7; V: TRBV6-5; CDR3: CASSLWDRASPYEQYF; DNA: TGTGCCAGCAGTTTATGGGACAGGGCCTCCCCCTACGAGCAGTACTTC